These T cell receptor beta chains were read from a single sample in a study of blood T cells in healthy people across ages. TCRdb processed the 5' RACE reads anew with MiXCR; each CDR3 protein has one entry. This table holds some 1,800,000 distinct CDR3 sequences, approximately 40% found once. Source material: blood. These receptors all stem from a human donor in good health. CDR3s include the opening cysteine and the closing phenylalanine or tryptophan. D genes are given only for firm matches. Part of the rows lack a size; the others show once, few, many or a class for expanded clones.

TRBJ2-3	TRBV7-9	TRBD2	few	CANSSSGLAGGTDTQYF	TGTGCCAACAGCTCCAGCGGTCTAGCGGGGGGCACAGATACGCAGTATTTT
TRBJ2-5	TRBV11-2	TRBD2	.	CASSLAPAGYQETQYF	TGTGCCAGCAGCTTAGCGCCAGCGGGGTACCAAGAGACCCAGTACTTC
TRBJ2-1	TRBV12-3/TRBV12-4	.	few	CASSFATEMYNEQFF	TGTGCCAGCAGTTTCGCGACAGAGATGTACAATGAGCAGTTCTTC
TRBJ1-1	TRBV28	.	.	CASSPRRGTEAFF	TGTGCCAGCAGCCCTCGCCGTGGGACTGAAGCTTTCTTT
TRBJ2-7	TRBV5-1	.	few	CASSDGVSEQYF	TGCGCCAGCAGCGATGGTGTAAGCGAGCAGTACTTC
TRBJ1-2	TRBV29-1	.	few	CSVLSGVDYGYTF	TGCAGCGTGTTATCAGGGGTAGACTATGGCTACACCTTC
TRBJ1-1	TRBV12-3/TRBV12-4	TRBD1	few	CASTLTGGTEAFF	TGTGCCAGCACCCTAACAGGGGGCACTGAAGCTTTCTTT
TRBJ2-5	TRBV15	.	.	CATSRDPGVGEETQYF	TGTGCCACCAGCAGAGATCCGGGGGTAGGGGAGGAGACCCAGTACTTC
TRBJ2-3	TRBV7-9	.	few	CASSFSLLRDTQYF	TGTGCCAGCAGCTTTAGTCTTTTGCGGGATACGCAGTATTTT
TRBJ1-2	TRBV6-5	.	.	CASSSTPGSNYGYTF	TGTGCCAGCAGTTCCACCCCGGGGTCCAACTATGGCTACACCTTC
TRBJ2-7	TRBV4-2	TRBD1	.	CASSQDDRGEQYF	TGTGCCAGCAGCCAAGACGACAGGGGTGAGCAGTACTTC
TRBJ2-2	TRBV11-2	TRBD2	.	CASTPTSGGTGELFF	TGTGCCAGCACCCCGACTAGCGGGGGCACCGGGGAGCTGTTTTTT
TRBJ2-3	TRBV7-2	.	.	CASSRGWTDTQYF	TGTGCCAGCAGCAGGGGGTGGACAGATACGCAGTATTTT
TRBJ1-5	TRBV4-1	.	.	CASSQYPNQPQHF	TGCGCCAGCAGCCAATATCCAAATCAGCCCCAGCATTTT
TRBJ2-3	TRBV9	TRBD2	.	CASSVGLAQDTDTQYF	TGTGCCAGCAGCGTGGGACTAGCGCAAGACACAGATACGCAGTATTTT
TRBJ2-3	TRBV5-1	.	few	CASSLAPASTDTQYF	TGCGCCAGCAGCTTGGCCCCCGCGAGCACAGATACGCAGTATTTT
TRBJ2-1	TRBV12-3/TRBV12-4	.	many	CASSLGSDEQFF	TGTGCCAGCAGTTTGGGCAGCGATGAGCAGTTCTTC
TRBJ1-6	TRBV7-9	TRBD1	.	CASSRDSNNSPLHF	TGTGCCAGCAGCCGGGACAGCAATAATTCACCCCTCCACTTT
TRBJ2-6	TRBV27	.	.	CASKDLWTNVLTF	TGTGCCAGCAAGGATCTGTGGACCAACGTCCTGACTTTC
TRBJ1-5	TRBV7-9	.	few	CASSLTGTGTQPQHF	TGTGCCAGCAGCTTGACCGGGACGGGGACTCAGCCCCAGCATTTT
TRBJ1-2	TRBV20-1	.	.	CSARELVRQGYTF	TGCAGTGCTAGAGAGCTGGTTCGGCAGGGCTACACCTTC
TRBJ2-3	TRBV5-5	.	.	CASSLEARRGPSADTQYF	TGTGCCAGCAGCTTGGAGGCACGGCGGGGGCCTTCGGCGGATACGCAGTATTTT